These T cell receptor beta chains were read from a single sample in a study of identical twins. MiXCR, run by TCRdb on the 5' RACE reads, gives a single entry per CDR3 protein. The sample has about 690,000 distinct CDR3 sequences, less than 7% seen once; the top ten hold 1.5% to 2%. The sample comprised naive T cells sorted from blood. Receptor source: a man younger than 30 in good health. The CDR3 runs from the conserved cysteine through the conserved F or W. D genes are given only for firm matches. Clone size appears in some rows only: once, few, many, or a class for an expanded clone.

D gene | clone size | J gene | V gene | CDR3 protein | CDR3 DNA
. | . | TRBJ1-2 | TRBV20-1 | CSAAGRDGYTF | TGCAGTGCTGCGGGGAGGGATGGCTACACCTTC
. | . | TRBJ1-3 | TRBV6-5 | CASLTGNTIYF | TGTGCCAGTCTCACAGGAAACACCATATATTTT
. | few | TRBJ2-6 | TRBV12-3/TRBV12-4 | CASSATLSGANVLTF | TGTGCCAGCAGCGCCACCCTCTCTGGGGCCAACGTCCTGACTTTC
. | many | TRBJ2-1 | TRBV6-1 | CASSAPRDSTYNEQFF | TGTGCCAGCAGTGCCCCGCGGGACAGCACCTACAATGAGCAGTTCTTC
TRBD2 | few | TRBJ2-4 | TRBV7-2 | CASRLAGENIQYF | TGTGCCAGCAGACTAGCGGGGGAAAACATTCAGTACTTC
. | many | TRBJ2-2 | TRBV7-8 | CASSSRTGNTGELFF | TGTGCCAGCAGCTCGAGGACGGGGAACACCGGGGAGCTGTTTTTT
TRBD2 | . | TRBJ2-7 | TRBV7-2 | CASSLRESSHYEQYF | TGTGCCAGCAGCTTGCGGGAGTCCTCTCACTACGAGCAGTACTTC
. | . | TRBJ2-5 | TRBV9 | CASSASGTQETQYF | TGTGCCAGCAGCGCCTCAGGAACCCAAGAGACCCAGTACTTC
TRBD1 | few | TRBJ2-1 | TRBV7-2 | CASSNGQGPTEQFF | TGTGCCAGCAGCAACGGACAGGGGCCTACTGAGCAGTTCTTC
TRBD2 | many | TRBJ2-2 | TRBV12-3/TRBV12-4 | CASGSGSVAGELFF | TGTGCCAGCGGAAGCGGGAGCGTCGCCGGGGAGCTGTTTTTT
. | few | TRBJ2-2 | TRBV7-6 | CASSLNTRGNTGELFF | TGTGCCAGCAGCTTAAACACCAGGGGTAACACCGGGGAGCTGTTTTTT
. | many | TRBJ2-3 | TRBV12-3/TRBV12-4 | CASGSSTDTQYF | TGTGCCAGCGGCAGTAGCACAGATACGCAGTATTTT
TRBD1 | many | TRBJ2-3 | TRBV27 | CASRSLDRDPTDTQYF | TGTGCCAGCAGATCCCTAGACAGGGACCCCACAGATACGCAGTATTTT
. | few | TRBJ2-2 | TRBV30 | CACGGNTGELFF | TGTGCCTGCGGGGGGAACACCGGGGAGCTGTTTTTT
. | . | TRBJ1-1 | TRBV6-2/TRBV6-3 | CASRRQGETEAFF | TGTGCCAGCAGGCGTCAGGGTGAGACTGAAGCTTTCTTT
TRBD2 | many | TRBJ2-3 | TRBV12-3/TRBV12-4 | CASSLWGLANIDTQYF | TGTGCCAGCAGTTTATGGGGACTAGCGAATATAGATACGCAGTATTTT
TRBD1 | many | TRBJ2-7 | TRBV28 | CASSFGTGLYEQYF | TGTGCCAGCAGTTTCGGGACAGGTCTCTACGAGCAGTACTTC
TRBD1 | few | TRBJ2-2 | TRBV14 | CASSQESRTGDTGELFF | TGTGCCAGCAGCCAAGAATCTAGGACAGGGGACACCGGGGAGCTGTTTTTT
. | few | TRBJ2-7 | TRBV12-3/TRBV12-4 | CASSPTGHPYEQYF | TGTGCCAGCAGCCCTACGGGACACCCCTACGAGCAGTACTTC
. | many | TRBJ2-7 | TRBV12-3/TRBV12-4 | CASSRRSGINSYEQYF | TGTGCCAGCAGCCGACGTAGCGGTATCAACTCCTACGAGCAGTACTTC